These T cell receptor beta chains were read from a single sample in a study of blood T cell repertoires in COVID-19. Some clones are missing from TCRdb's copy, which holds only in-frame ones; the method was immunoSEQ multiplex PCR. Here the sample spans some 200,000 clones, around 82% being singletons. Sequencing input: peripheral blood. The source is a woman aged 55 to 70 with acute or convalescent COVID-19. Each CDR3 is given with its conserved first and last residue. D genes are given only for firm matches. Rows give clone size only sometimes, using once, few, many, or a class for an expanded clone.

V gene	clone size	J gene	CDR3 length	D gene	CDR3 DNA	CDR3 protein
TRBV7-2	.	TRBJ2-3	15	.	TGTGCCAGCAGCTTAGGGGGGGGCCTTCTCGATACGCAGTATTTT	CASSLGGGLLDTQYF
TRBV30	.	TRBJ1-2	13	TRBD1	TGTGCCTGGAGAGGACAGGGCAGTTATGGCTACACCTTC	CAWRGQGSYGYTF
TRBV19	.	TRBJ1-6	16	.	TGTGCCAGTAGTTTTTCCAGCCCAAACCAGGGTTCACCCCTCCACTTT	CASSFSSPNQGSPLHF
TRBV5-8	.	TRBJ1-5	14	TRBD1	TGTGCCAGCAGCCAGGACAGGCCCAATCAGCCCCAGCATTTT	CASSQDRPNQPQHF
TRBV9	.	TRBJ1-2	15	.	TGTGCCAGCAGCGTAGGGCAGGGCGGGGGCCATGGCTACACCTTC	CASSVGQGGGHGYTF
TRBV29-1	.	TRBJ2-3	14	TRBD1	TGCAGCGGCCAGGGGGCGCGGGCCACAGATACGCAGTATTTT	CSGQGARATDTQYF
TRBV19	once	TRBJ1-6	16	TRBD1	TGTGCCAGTAGTTCCGATTTAACAGGGGGCGGTTCACCCCTCCACTTT	CASSSDLTGGGSPLHF
TRBV30	.	TRBJ2-1	11	.	TGTGCCCGAAGTAGTTTGAATGAGCAGTTCTTC	CARSSLNEQFF
TRBV29-1	.	TRBJ1-4	13	TRBD1	TGCAGCGTCCGACAGGGTAACGATGAAAAACTGTTTTTT	CSVRQGNDEKLFF
TRBV9	.	TRBJ2-2	13	.	TGTGCCAGCAGCGTAACAGGGACCGGGGAGCTGTTTTTT	CASSVTGTGELFF
TRBV7-2	once	TRBJ2-6	16	.	TGTGCCAGCAGCTTAGCCCGGGGGTCTGGGGCCAACGTCCTGACTTTC	CASSLARGSGANVLTF
TRBV30	few	TRBJ1-4	12	.	TGTGCCTGGAGCAGGTACAATGAAAAACTGTTTTTT	CAWSRYNEKLFF
TRBV5-3	few	TRBJ1-4	18	.	TGTGCCAGAAGCGCAGGGACGGGGGAAGAGCCAACTAATGAAAAACTGTTTTTT	CARSAGTGEEPTNEKLFF
TRBV29-1	.	TRBJ2-3	12	.	TGCAGCGTTTTCGGGGAGACAGATACGCAGTATTTT	CSVFGETDTQYF
TRBV6-2/TRBV6-3	.	TRBJ2-3	13	TRBD2	TGTGCCAGCAGTTACCGGGGGGTTGATACGCAGTATTTT	CASSYRGVDTQYF
TRBV18	.	TRBJ2-2	15	TRBD1	TGTGCCAGCTCACCGGGACAGGGGAGCACCGGGGAGCTGTTTTTT	CASSPGQGSTGELFF
TRBV3-1/TRBV3-2	.	TRBJ2-1	13	TRBD2	TGTGCCAGCAAGGGCGGGGGTTGGAATGAGCAGTTCTTC	CASKGGGWNEQFF
TRBV4-2	.	TRBJ1-1	14	.	TGTGCCAGCAGTCGGCAGGATGGAAACACTGAAGCTTTCTTT	CASSRQDGNTEAFF
TRBV7-2	.	TRBJ2-7	15	TRBD1	TGTGCCAGCAGCTTAGGGTACAGGGGTACCTACGAGCAGTACTTC	CASSLGYRGTYEQYF
TRBV5-1	.	TRBJ2-1	17	.	TGCGCCAGCAGGTTGGCCAAACAGCCTAACCCTCTCAATGAGCAGTTCTTC	CASRLAKQPNPLNEQFF
TRBV15	.	TRBJ1-1	12	.	TGTGCCGCAGGGGACCGGAACACTGAAGCTTTCTTT	CAAGDRNTEAFF
TRBV6-5	few	TRBJ2-7	16	TRBD2	TGTGCCAGCAGTTATGCCTCTAGCGGGGGGTCCTTTGAGCAGTACTTC	CASSYASSGGSFEQYF
TRBV14	.	TRBJ2-2	15	.	TGTGCCAGCAGCCAATGGGGCCCGAACACCGGGGAGCTGTTTTTT	CASSQWGPNTGELFF
TRBV11-2	.	TRBJ1-6	15	.	TGTGCCAGCAGCTTAGGGGGGGAAGTTAATTCACCCCTCCACTTT	CASSLGGEVNSPLHF
TRBV2	.	TRBJ2-3	16	.	TGTGCCAGCAGTGAGCGGGGCCAGGGCAGCACAGATACGCAGTATTTT	CASSERGQGSTDTQYF
TRBV28	once	TRBJ1-4	17	.	TGTGCCAGCAGTTTACCTCTGAAAAACCGGGATAATGAAAAACTGTTTTTT	CASSLPLKNRDNEKLFF
TRBV2	once	TRBJ1-1	14	.	TGTGCCAGCAGCTACAGTAGAGCAAACACTGAAGCTTTCTTT	CASSYSRANTEAFF
TRBV7-6	.	TRBJ2-2	14	.	TGTGCCAGCAGCTTAAAACCATCCGGCGGGGAGCTGTTTTTT	CASSLKPSGGELFF
TRBV12-3/TRBV12-4	.	TRBJ1-1	12	.	TGTGCCAGCGGAACAGGGAACACTGAAGCTTTCTTT	CASGTGNTEAFF